Listed here is a single T cell receptor (beta chain). No antigen is known for it. A universal primer site arose from template switching, and cDNA bore unique molecular identifiers. TCRdb called the 5' RACE reads again in MiXCR, with one record for every CDR3 protein. The sample lists around 480,000 distinct CDR3 sequences, more than 13% seen once, with around 0.52% in the top ten. This entry belongs to a study of identical twins. Notes on the study in general: Clonotypes of the beta chain that were abundant in cord blood carried fewer insertions (memory repertoires showed none). For zero-insertion analyses, partial confounding could come from invariant MAIT and iNKT cells.

Deletions cut 0 bases from V and 10 bases from J, with 8 bases between. The CDR3 loop spans 12 amino acids. Germline-derived CDR1 and CDR2 are MNHEY and SVGEGT. The same sample was also used in a study of yellow fever vaccine responses in identical twins. That paper notes: Reportedly, the T cell response mounted by twins to vaccine seemed partly convergent, partly personalized.

Sequencing was done on a sample of CD4+ T cells sorted from blood. The origin of this receptor is a woman younger than 30 in good health. J is TRBJ2-3 and V is TRBV6-2 or TRBV6-3, with no clear D. CDR3 DNA: TGTGCCAGCAGTTACTCCTCTCTGGCGCAGTATTTT. Protein product: CASSYSSLAQYF.